This T cell receptor (beta chain) was sequenced during a study of T cell changes during pregnancy in multiple sclerosis (dated 2019 in TCRdb). Concerning the study at large: The study examined how the T cell repertoire changed over the course of pregnancy in women with multiple sclerosis.

Concerning this clone: Its recognized antigen is unknown. No qualities accompany the bases; no much larger clone lies one base away.

The germline V gene encodes CDR1 SGDLS and CDR2 YYNGEE. At the junction V is shortened by 0 bases and J by 5 bases, with 9 bases in between. Spanning cysteine to phenylalanine, the CDR3 consists of 14 amino acids. Only the CDR3 portion is preserved as DNA: 42 bases, with reading frame beginning at the first base. Receptor libraries were prepared by the immunoSEQ multiplex PCR assay. Here the immuneACCESS table is served through TCRdb, limited to in-frame sequences with V and J called. Missing clones are a known gap in these copies; in checked studies unresolved V genes cover under half, and the rest lacks a known reason. Across this sample there are some 100,000 clones, with around nine tenths seen only once. The ten largest clones represent approximately 1.2% of the sample.

Recombination linked TRBV9 to TRBJ1-5, with no D gene named confidently. The sequence derives from a female donor with multiple sclerosis, enrolled in a pregnancy study. The sequencing here drew on peripheral blood, taken in the second trimester of pregnancy. The nucleotide sequence is TGTGCCAGCAGCGTAGAGGGAGGGCATCAGCCCCAGCATTTT. It is translated as CASSVEGGHQPQHF. Full variable domain (CDR3 extended with the reference TRBV9 and TRBJ1-5 proteins): DSGVTQTPKHLITATGQRVTLRCSPRSGDLSVYWYQQSLDQGLQFLIQYYNGEERAKGNILERFSAQQFPDLHSELNLSSLELGDSALYFCASSVEGGHQPQHFGDGTRLSIL.